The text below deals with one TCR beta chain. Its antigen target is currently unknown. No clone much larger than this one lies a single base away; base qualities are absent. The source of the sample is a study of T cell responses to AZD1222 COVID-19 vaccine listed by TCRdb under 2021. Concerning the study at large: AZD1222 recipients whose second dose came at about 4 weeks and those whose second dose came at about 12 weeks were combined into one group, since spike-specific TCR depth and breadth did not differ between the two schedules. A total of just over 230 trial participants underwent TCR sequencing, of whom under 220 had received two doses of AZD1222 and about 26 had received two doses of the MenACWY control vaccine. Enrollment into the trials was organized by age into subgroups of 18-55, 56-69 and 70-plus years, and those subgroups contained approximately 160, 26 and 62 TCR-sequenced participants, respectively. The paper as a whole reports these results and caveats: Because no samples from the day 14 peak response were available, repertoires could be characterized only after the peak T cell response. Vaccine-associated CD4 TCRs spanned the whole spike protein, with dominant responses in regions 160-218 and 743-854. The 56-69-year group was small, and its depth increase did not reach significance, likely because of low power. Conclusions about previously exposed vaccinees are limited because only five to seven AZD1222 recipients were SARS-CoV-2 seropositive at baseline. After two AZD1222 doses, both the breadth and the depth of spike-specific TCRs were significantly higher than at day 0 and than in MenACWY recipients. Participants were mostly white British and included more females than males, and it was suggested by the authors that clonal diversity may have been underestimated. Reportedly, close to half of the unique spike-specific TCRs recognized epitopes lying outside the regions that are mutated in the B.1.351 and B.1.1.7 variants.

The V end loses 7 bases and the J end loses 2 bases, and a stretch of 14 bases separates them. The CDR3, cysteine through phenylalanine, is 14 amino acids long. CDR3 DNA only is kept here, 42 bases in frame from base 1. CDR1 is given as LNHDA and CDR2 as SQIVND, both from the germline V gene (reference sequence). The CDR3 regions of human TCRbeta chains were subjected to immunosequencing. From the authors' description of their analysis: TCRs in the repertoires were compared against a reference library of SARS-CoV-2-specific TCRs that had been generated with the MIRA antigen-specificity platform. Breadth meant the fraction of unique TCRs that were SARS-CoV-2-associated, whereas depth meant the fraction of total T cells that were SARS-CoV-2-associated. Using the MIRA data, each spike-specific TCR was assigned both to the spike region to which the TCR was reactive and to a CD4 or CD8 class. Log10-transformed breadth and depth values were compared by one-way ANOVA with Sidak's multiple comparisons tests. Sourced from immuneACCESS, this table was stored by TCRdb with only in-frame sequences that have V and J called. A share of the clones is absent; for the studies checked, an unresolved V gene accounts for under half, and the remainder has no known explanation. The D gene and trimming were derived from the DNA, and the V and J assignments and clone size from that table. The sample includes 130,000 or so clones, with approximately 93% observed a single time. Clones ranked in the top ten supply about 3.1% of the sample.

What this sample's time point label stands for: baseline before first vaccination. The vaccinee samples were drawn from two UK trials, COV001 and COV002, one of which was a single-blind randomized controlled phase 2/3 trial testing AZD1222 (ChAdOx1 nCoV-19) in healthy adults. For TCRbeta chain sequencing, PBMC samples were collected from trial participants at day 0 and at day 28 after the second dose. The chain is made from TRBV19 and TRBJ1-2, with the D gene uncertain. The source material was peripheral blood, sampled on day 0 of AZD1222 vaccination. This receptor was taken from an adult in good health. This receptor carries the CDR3 CASTSMAPNYGYTF. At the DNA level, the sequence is TGTGCCAGTACCTCGATGGCCCCGAACTATGGCTACACCTTC.